The sequence of this T cell receptor beta chain was determined in a study of blood T cell repertoires in COVID-19. In the original processing: Nucleated cell counts were estimated from reference gene primer amplification. Data came from immunoSEQ multiplex PCR; TCRdb stores just in-frame clones and leaves some out. V and J calls plus clone size are reproduced from that table; the DNA served to infer D and trimming. This repertoire shows about 36,000 clones, 75% to 90% found once; its top ten account for around two fifths. The germline V and J ends were trimmed by 3 bases and 0 bases, with 10 bases remaining between them. Germline CDR1 reads SGHVS; CDR2 reads FNYEAQ. The CDR3 is 15 residues long.

The sequence was collected from a human donor in a cohort sampled during active or convalescent COVID-19. The donor label of this sample is uncertain. Sequencing was performed on peripheral blood. The J gene is TRBJ2-3, the V gene TRBV7-6; D is ambiguous. CDR3 coding DNA: TGTGCCAGCAGCTTTGGGCTTGTGAGCACAGATACGCAGTATTTT. It translates to CASSFGLVSTDTQYF.